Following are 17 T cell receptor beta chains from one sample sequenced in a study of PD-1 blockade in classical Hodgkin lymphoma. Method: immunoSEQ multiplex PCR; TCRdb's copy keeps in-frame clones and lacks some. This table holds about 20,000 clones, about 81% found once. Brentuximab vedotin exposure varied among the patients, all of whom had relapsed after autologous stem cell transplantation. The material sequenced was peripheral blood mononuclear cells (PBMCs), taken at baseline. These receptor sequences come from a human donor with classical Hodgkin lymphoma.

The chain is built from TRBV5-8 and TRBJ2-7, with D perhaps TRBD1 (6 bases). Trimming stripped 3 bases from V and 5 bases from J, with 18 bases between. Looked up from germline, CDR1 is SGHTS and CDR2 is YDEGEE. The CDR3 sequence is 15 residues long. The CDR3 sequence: CASSSQGTSYDEQYF. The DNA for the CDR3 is TGTGCCAGCAGCTCCCAGGGGACCTCCTACGACGAGCAGTACTTC.

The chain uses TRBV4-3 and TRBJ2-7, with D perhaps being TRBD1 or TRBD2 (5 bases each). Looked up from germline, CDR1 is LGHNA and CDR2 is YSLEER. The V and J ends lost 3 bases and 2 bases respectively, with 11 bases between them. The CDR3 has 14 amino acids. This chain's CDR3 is CASSHGVGAYEQYF. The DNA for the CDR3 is TGCGCCAGCAGCCATGGGGTGGGGGCCTACGAGCAGTACTTC.

Here the CDR3 reads CASSPLERRDTEAFF. CDR3 coding DNA: TGTGCCAGCAGTCCCCTCGAGCGGAGGGACACTGAAGCTTTCTTT. V gene TRBV28 combines with J gene TRBJ1-1; unclear D gene. V lost 5 bases, J lost 3 bases, and 16 bases lay in between. From germline, CDR1 is MDHEN and CDR2 SYDVKM. The CDR3 covers 15 residues.

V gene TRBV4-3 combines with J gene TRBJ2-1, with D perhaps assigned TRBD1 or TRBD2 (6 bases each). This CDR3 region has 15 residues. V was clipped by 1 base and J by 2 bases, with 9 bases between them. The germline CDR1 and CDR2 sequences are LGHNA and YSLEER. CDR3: CASSQGGGTYNEQFF. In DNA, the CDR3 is TGCGCCAGCAGCCAAGGAGGGGGGACCTACAATGAGCAGTTCTTC.

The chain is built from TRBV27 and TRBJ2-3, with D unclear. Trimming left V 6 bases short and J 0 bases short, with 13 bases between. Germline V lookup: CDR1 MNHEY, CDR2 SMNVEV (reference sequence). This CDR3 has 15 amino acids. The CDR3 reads CASRVYVRSTDTQYF. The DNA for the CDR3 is TGTGCCAGCAGAGTTTATGTCAGGAGCACAGATACGCAGTATTTT.

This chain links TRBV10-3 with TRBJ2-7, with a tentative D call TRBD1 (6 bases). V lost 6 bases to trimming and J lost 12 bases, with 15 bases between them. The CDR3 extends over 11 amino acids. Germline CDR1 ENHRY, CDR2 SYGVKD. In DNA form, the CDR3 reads TGTGCCATCAGACAAACAGGGTCTCGGTACTTC. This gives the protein CAIRQTGSRYF.

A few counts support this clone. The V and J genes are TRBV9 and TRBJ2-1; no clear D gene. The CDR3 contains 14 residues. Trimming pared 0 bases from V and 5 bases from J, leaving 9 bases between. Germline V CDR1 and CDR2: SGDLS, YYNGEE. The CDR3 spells CASSVGLTDNEQFF. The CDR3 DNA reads TGTGCCAGCAGCGTAGGGCTCACAGACAATGAGCAGTTCTTC.

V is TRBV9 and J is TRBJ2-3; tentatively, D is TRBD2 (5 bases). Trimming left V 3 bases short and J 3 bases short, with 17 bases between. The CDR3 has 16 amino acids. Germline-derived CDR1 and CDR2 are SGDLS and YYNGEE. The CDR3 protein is CASSAREGTSTDTQYF. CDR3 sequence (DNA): TGTGCCAGCAGCGCCCGAGAGGGCACGAGTACAGATACGCAGTATTTT.

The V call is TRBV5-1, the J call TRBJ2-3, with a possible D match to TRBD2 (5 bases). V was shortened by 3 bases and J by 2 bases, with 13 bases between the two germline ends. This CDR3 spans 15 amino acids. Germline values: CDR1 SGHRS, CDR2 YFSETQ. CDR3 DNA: TGCGCCAGCAGCTGGCGGTGGGAGACCACAGATACGCAGTATTTT. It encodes CASSWRWETTDTQYF. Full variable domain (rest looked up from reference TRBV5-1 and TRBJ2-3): KAGVTQTPRYLIKTRGQQVTLSCSPISGHRSVSWYQQTPGQGLQFLFEYFSETQRNKGNFPGRFSGRQFSNSRSEMNVSTLELGDSALYLCASSWRWETTDTQYFGPGTRLTVL.

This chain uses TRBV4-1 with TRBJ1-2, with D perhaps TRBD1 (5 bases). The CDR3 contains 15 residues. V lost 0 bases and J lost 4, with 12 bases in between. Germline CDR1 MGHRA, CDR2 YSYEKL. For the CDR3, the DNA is TGCGCCAGCAGCCAAGATGGGGGGACGATCTATGGCTACACCTTC. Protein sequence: CASSQDGGTIYGYTF.

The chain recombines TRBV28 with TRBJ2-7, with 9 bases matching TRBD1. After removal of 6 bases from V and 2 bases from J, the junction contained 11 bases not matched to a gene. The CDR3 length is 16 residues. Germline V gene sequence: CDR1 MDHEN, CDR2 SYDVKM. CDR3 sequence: CASRGLTGQGPYEQYF. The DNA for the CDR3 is TGTGCCAGCAGAGGGCTCACGGGACAGGGCCCCTACGAGCAGTACTTC.

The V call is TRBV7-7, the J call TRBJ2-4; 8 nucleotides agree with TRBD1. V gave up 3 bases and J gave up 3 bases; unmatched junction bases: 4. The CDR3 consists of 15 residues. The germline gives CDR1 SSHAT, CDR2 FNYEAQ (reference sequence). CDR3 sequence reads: CASSFRGPGKNIQYF. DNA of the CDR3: TGTGCCAGCAGCTTCAGGGGGCCGGGCAAAAACATTCAGTACTTC.

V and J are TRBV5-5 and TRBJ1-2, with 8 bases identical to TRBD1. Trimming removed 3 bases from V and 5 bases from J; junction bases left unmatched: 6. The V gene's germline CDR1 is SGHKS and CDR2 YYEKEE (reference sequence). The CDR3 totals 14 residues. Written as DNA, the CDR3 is TGTGCCAGCAGCTCGACCGGGACAGGATATGGCTACACCTTC. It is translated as CASSSTGTGYGYTF.

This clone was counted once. The CDR3 spells CASSIPPTGEAFF. CDR3 DNA sequence: TGTGCCAGCAGCATACCTCCGACCGGTGAAGCTTTCTTT. The chain combines TRBV7-9 with TRBJ1-1; D gene uncertain. Trimming shortened V by 5 bases and J by 7 bases, and 14 bases separated the two germline ends. CDR1 and CDR2 (germline): SEHNR, FQNEAQ (reference sequence). The CDR3 contains 13 residues.

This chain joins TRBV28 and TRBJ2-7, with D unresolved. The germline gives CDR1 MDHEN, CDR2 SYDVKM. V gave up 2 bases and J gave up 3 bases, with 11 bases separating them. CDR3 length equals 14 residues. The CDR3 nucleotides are TGTGCCAGCAGTTTAAGCCCCGAAAGCTACGAGCAGTACTTC. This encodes CASSLSPESYEQYF.

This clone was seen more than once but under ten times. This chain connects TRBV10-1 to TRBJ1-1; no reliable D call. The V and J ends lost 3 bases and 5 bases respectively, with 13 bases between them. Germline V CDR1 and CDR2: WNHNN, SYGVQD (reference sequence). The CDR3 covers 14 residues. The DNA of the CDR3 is TGCGCCAGCAGTGAATTGGGTCGCGGTACTGAAGCTTTCTTT. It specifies CASSELGRGTEAFF.

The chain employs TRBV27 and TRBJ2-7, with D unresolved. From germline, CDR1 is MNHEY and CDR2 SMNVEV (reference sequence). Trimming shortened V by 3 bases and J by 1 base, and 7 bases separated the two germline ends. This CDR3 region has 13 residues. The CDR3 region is CASSFLDSYEQYF. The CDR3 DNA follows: TGTGCCAGCAGTTTTTTAGATTCCTACGAGCAGTACTTC.